This TCR beta chain was profiled in a study of blood T cell repertoires in COVID-19. Study information: The samples span acute and convalescent COVID-19 from the United States, Italy and Spain. Nucleic acid was either cDNA or gDNA, and it came from T cells, B-cell-depleted T cells, or PBMCs.

Unmatched junction bases numbered 8, after V lost 5 bases and J lost 2 bases. This CDR3 region has 16 residues. Per germline, CDR1 LNHDA and CDR2 SQIVND (reference sequence). This clone was seen just once. Per the original data handling: Reference gene primer amplification in the assay estimated nucleated cell counts. Some clones are missing from TCRdb's copy, which holds only in-frame ones; the method was immunoSEQ multiplex PCR. Clone size and V and J calls were adopted from that table, with D and trimming inferred from the DNA. The top ten clones hold about 11% of a sample with more than 100,000 clones, approximately 88% of them seen once.

This clonotype was obtained from a human donor in a cohort sampled during active COVID-19. This chain joins TRBV19 and TRBJ1-2, with TRBD1 matching 10 bases. Sequenced: peripheral blood. For the CDR3, the DNA is TGTGCCAGTAGTCACCTGGGACAGGGGACCAACTATGGCTACACCTTC. This codes for CASSHLGQGTNYGYTF.